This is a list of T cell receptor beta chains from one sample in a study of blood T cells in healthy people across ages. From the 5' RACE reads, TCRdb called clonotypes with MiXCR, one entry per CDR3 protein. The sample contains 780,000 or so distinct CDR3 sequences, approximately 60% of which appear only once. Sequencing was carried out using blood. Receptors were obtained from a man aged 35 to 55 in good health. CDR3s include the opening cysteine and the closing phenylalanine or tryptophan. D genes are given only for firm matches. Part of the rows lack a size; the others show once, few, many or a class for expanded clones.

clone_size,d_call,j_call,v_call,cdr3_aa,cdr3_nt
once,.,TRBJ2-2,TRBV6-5,CASSFITGELFF,TGTGCCAGCAGTTTCATTACCGGGGAGCTGTTTTTT
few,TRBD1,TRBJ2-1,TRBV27,CASSPETTGTGLRNEQFF,TGTGCCAGCAGTCCGGAAACCACCGGGACAGGGTTGCGCAATGAGCAGTTCTTC
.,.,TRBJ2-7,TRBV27,CASKGQAPSTYEQYF,TGTGCCAGCAAGGGACAAGCCCCAAGTACCTACGAGCAGTACTTC
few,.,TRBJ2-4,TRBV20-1,CSAREGGTIQYF,TGCAGTGCTAGAGAAGGTGGGACGATTCAGTACTTC
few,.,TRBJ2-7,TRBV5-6,CASSSNTGSHEQYF,TGTGCCAGCAGCTCAAATACAGGCTCCCACGAGCAGTACTTC
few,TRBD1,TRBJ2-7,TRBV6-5,CASSWLGTGGSYEQYF,TGTGCCAGCAGTTGGCTCGGGACAGGGGGATCCTACGAGCAGTACTTC
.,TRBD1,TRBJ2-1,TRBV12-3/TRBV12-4,CASRDGQGAYNEQFF,TGTGCCAGCAGGGACGGTCAGGGGGCGTACAATGAGCAGTTCTTC
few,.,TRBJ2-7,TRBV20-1,CSAHQGLGPEQYF,TGCAGTGCCCATCAAGGTCTAGGACCCGAGCAGTACTTC
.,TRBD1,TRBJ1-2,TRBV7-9,CASNQGTGVYGYTF,TGTGCCAGCAACCAAGGGACAGGGGTCTATGGCTACACCTTC
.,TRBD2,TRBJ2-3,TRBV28,CASIAGGDVDTQYF,TGTGCCAGCATAGCGGGAGGGGACGTAGATACGCAGTATTTT
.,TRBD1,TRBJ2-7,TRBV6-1,CASSELPGTGGFNEQYF,TGTGCCAGCAGTGAGCTGCCCGGGACAGGGGGGTTCAATGAGCAGTACTTC
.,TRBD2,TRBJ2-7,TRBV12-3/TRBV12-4,CASSLGRLAVEDEQYF,TGTGCCAGCAGTTTAGGTCGACTAGCGGTCGAGGATGAGCAGTACTTC
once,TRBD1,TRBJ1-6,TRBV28,CASRVSSGQFNSPLHF,TGTGCCAGCAGGGTTTCATCGGGACAGTTCAATTCACCCCTCCACTTT
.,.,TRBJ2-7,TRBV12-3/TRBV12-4,CASSLADDYEQYF,TGTGCCAGCAGTTTAGCCGATGACTACGAGCAGTACTTC
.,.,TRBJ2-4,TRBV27,CASSSPTRRRGAKNIQYF,TGTGCCAGCAGTTCCCCAACACGCCGAAGGGGAGCCAAAAACATTCAGTACTTC
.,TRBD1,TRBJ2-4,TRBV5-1,CASSPGTVFQYF,TGCGCCAGCAGCCCGGGGACAGTCTTTCAGTACTTC